Each of the 28 T cell receptor beta chains below was sequenced from the same sample in a study of blood T cell repertoires in COVID-19. This table comes from immunoSEQ multiplex PCR, and its TCRdb copy is limited to in-frame clones, with some not included. The repertoire has 110,000 or so clones, less than 90% of them found once; the top ten carry around a sixth. The source material was peripheral blood. The receptors come from a woman aged 55-69 years with acute or convalescent COVID-19.

The chain uses TRBV19 and TRBJ1-6; tentatively, D is TRBD1 (6 bases). CDR1 is LNHDA, CDR2 SQIVND, per germline (reference sequence). CDR3 length equals 13 residues. The V gene lost 9 bases and the J gene lost 4 bases, with 10 bases spanning the gap. The CDR3 is CASGTTYNSPLHF. DNA of the CDR3: TGTGCCAGCGGGACAACGTATAATTCACCCCTCCACTTT.

This clone came up many times. The chain uses TRBV6-5 and TRBJ1-6; perhaps TRBD1 as D (5 bases). Germline V lookup: CDR1 MNHEY, CDR2 SVGAGI. Trimming cost V 4 bases and J 10 bases, with 14 bases left between them. The CDR3 is 14 residues long. The CDR3 protein is CASSFQGAGSPLHF. The CDR3, as DNA: TGTGCCAGCAGTTTTCAGGGTGCAGGATCACCCCTCCACTTT.

V gene TRBV5-5 combines with J gene TRBJ1-5; D is unclear. V was pared by 4 bases and J by 0 bases, with 8 bases between. Germline CDR1 SGHKS, CDR2 YYEKEE (reference sequence). The CDR3 runs to 14 residues. The CDR3 DNA reads as TGTGCCAGCAGCGGTACAGTTAGCAATCAGCCCCAGCATTTT. The encoded protein is CASSGTVSNQPQHF.

This clone was seen just once. The chain links TRBV9 to TRBJ2-1, with 8 bases identical to TRBD2. This CDR3 region has 16 residues. Germline trimming cut 5 bases from V and 0 bases from J; bases unmatched to any gene: 7. CDR1 and CDR2 from the germline V gene are SGDLS and YYNGEE. The CDR3 DNA reads TGTGCCAGCAGTCAGACTAGCGTGAGCTCCTACAATGAGCAGTTCTTC. Protein: CASSQTSVSSYNEQFF.

This rearrangement joins TRBV28 to TRBJ1-2, with 7 nucleotides matching TRBD1. V lost 5 bases and J lost 9; bases outside the gene matches: 12. Germline CDR1 reads MDHEN; CDR2 reads SYDVKM. The length of the CDR3 is 14 residues. CDR3 bases: TGTGCCAGCAGTCCCCCGAAGGGGGCAGGGAGCTACACCTTC. Protein sequence: CASSPPKGAGSYTF.

This chain links TRBV28 with TRBJ1-3; a weak D match, TRBD1 (6 bases). The CDR3 sequence is 16 residues long. Trimming pared 6 bases from V and 2 bases from J, leaving 17 bases between. From germline, CDR1 is MDHEN and CDR2 SYDVKM. In DNA form, the CDR3 reads TGTGCCAGCAGACAGGGCCAAAGTCACGCTGGAAACACCATATATTTT. Its translation is CASRQGQSHAGNTIYF.

The chain is built from TRBV2 and TRBJ2-3; D is possibly TRBD2 (6 bases). Trimming removed 5 bases from V and 0 bases from J, with 12 bases in between. The CDR3 covers 15 residues. The germline V gene encodes CDR1 SNHLY and CDR2 FYNNEI. The CDR3 loop is CASSLAGTSTDTQYF. The CDR3 DNA reads TGTGCCAGCAGTCTCGCGGGGACTAGCACAGATACGCAGTATTTT.

The gene calls are TRBV28 and TRBJ1-1; D not certain. The V gene's germline CDR1 is MDHEN and CDR2 SYDVKM. The V end lost 3 bases, the J end lost 8 bases, and 7 bases lay between the germline ends. The CDR3 consists of 11 residues. CDR3 DNA: TGTGCCAGCAGTTTGCAGGCCGAAGCTTTCTTT. Its protein is CASSLQAEAFF. Together with reference TRBV28 and TRBJ1-1, the CDR3 gives the full variable domain: DVKVTQSSRYLVKRTGEKVFLECVQDMDHENMFWYRQDPGLGLRLIYFSYDVKMKEKGDIPEGYSVSREKKERFSLILESASTNQTSMYLCASSLQAEAFFGQGTRLTVV.

The V gene is TRBV7-2, the J gene TRBJ1-4, with D perhaps TRBD1 (5 bases). Trimming stripped 1 base from V and 5 bases from J, with 14 bases between. CDR1 is SGHTA and CDR2 is FQGNSA in the germline V gene. The CDR3 contains 16 residues. The CDR3 sequence: CASSLEAGLENEKLFF. The CDR3 DNA is TGTGCCAGCAGCTTAGAGGCGGGGCTGGAGAATGAAAAACTGTTTTTT.

This clone was observed a handful of times. The V gene is TRBV5-1, the J gene TRBJ2-1, with 10 positions matching TRBD2. The trim removed 4 bases at V and 2 bases at J, leaving 3 bases unmatched. This CDR3 contains 15 residues. CDR1 SGHRS and CDR2 YFSETQ come from the germline V gene. This CDR3 reads CASSQAGGPYNEQFF. In nucleotides, the CDR3 is TGCGCCAGCAGCCAAGCGGGAGGGCCCTACAATGAGCAGTTCTTC.

This rearrangement joins TRBV7-3 to TRBJ1-1; D uncertain. Germline V gene lookup returns CDR1 SGHTA and CDR2 FQGTGA. The ends were cut back, 5 bases at V and 1 base at J, with 8 bases in the middle. This CDR3 comprises 13 residues. The CDR3 sequence: CASSSGRNTEAFF. CDR3 DNA sequence: TGTGCCAGCAGCAGCGGGAGGAACACTGAAGCTTTCTTT. Supplemented by reference TRBV7-3 and TRBJ1-1, the full variable domain reads GAGVSQTPSNKVTEKGKYVELRCDPISGHTALYWYRQSLGQGPEFLIYFQGTGAADDSGLPNDRFFAVRPEGSVSTLKIQRTERGDSAVYLCASSSGRNTEAFFGQGTRLTVV.

The V call is TRBV28, the J call TRBJ2-7, with D maybe TRBD2 (7 bases). The length of the CDR3 is 15 residues. The V gene lost 4 bases and the J gene lost 0 bases, with 13 bases spanning the gap. Germline V lookup: CDR1 MDHEN, CDR2 SYDVKM. CDR3 sequence (DNA): TGTGCCAGCAGTTCCTACAGGGAGGGCTCCTACGAGCAGTACTTC. Protein: CASSSYREGSYEQYF.

V usage is TRBV7-2 and J usage is TRBJ1-5, with D unclear. Germline loops: CDR1 SGHTA, CDR2 FQGNSA. This CDR3 has 13 residues. V dropped 5 bases and J dropped 3 bases, with 8 bases sitting between them. The CDR3 sequence: CASSLQSNQPQHF. The CDR3 DNA reads TGTGCCAGCAGCCTGCAGTCCAATCAGCCCCAGCATTTT.

The chain couples TRBV10-1 to TRBJ2-7; TRBD2 matches 14 bases. CDR1 is WNHNN, CDR2 SYGVQD, per germline (reference sequence). The CDR3 totals 13 residues. J lost 5 bases, V lost 11 bases, and 5 bases had no gene match. The DNA for the CDR3 is TGCGCCCGGCTGGGACTAGCGGGAGACGAGCAGTACTTC. It encodes CARLGLAGDEQYF.

The chain employs TRBV28 and TRBJ1-2; 7 nucleotides agree with TRBD1. Germline-derived CDR1 and CDR2 are MDHEN and SYDVKM. The CDR3 length is 11 residues. V shed 8 bases, J shed 5 bases, and the junction held 2 bases outside the gene matches. CDR3 region: CASGTAYGYTF. The CDR3 DNA sequence: TGTGCCAGCGGGACAGCGTATGGCTACACCTTC.

This sequence joins TRBV6-5 and TRBJ1-2; 7 positions match TRBD1. V gave up 8 bases and J gave up 6 bases; unmatched junction bases: 9. The CDR3 runs to 13 residues. The V gene's germline CDR1 is MNHEY and CDR2 SVGAGI. The CDR3 DNA sequence: TGTGCCAGCTACGACAGGGATTTTAATGGCTACACCTTC. It is translated as CASYDRDFNGYTF.

The rearrangement joins TRBV28 to TRBJ2-6, with D perhaps TRBD2 (5 bases). Germline lookup yields CDR1 MDHEN and CDR2 SYDVKM. Between the trimmed V and J ends, which lost 3 bases and 4 bases, there was a span of 16 bases. The CDR3 is 17 residues long. The CDR3 nucleotides read TGTGCCAGCAGTTTTGAAAGGCGGGCCGCAGGGGCCAACGTCCTGACTTTC. This codes for CASSFERRAAGANVLTF.

J is TRBJ2-7 and V is TRBV19; TRBD2 might be the D (6 bases). CDR3 length equals 14 residues. Germline CDR1 and CDR2: LNHDA and SQIVND (reference sequence). V lost 8 bases to trimming and J lost 3 bases, with 17 bases between them. CDR3 loop: CASGPRGLIYEQYF. In nucleotides, the CDR3 is TGTGCCAGTGGTCCTCGGGGGTTAATCTACGAGCAGTACTTC. The full variable domain, rest sourced from reference TRBV19 and TRBJ2-7, is DGGITQSPKYLFRKEGQNVTLSCEQNLNHDAMYWYRQDPGQGLRLIYYSQIVNDFQKGDIAEGYSVSREKKESFPLTVTSAQKNPTAFYLCASGPRGLIYEQYFGPGTRLTVT.

This sequence joins TRBV7-3 and TRBJ1-1; D unresolved. CDR1 is SGHTA and CDR2 is FQGTGA in the germline V gene. The CDR3 covers 13 residues. Trimming took 2 bases from V and 1 from J, leaving 5 bases between them. The CDR3 reads CASSLGTNTEAFF. For the CDR3, the DNA is TGTGCCAGCAGCTTAGGCACGAACACTGAAGCTTTCTTT.

The genes are TRBV18 and TRBJ2-7; TRBD1 matches at 9 bases. Per germline, CDR1 KGHSH and CDR2 LQKENI. The ends lost 2 bases at V and 2 bases at J; junction bases unmatched: 4. The CDR3 has 15 amino acids. The CDR3 DNA follows: TGTGCCAGCTCACCAGCGGGACAGGGCGCCTACGAGCAGTACTTC. Its protein product is CASSPAGQGAYEQYF.

This clone was seen a few times. This chain connects TRBV27 to TRBJ2-7; the D is unclear. This CDR3 is 12 amino acids long. V was shortened by 2 bases and J by 8 bases, with 10 bases between the two germline ends. Germline CDR1 reads MNHEY; CDR2 reads SMNVEV (reference sequence). The CDR3 region is CASSLLTEQQYF. The CDR3 DNA reads TGTGCCAGCAGTTTACTTACTGAACAGCAGTACTTC.

This clone turned up a few times. This sequence joins TRBV6-5 and TRBJ2-3; D is perhaps TRBD1 (5 bases). Between the trimmed V and J ends, which lost 7 bases and 5 bases, there was a span of 16 bases. The CDR3 runs to 14 residues. Germline-derived CDR1 and CDR2 are MNHEY and SVGAGI. CDR3 in amino acids: CASTTGYSQDTQYF. CDR3 DNA: TGTGCCAGCACCACAGGATACTCACAAGATACGCAGTATTTT.

This CDR3 reads CASSPAGSLNYGYTF. In nucleotides, the CDR3 is TGTGCCAGCAGCCCCGCCGGGAGTCTAAACTATGGCTACACCTTC. The genes are TRBV7-2 and TRBJ1-2, with D unclear. V gave up 5 bases and J gave up 2 bases, with 15 bases separating them. Germline CDR1 reads SGHTA; CDR2 reads FQGNSA. The CDR3 contains 15 residues.

This rearrangement joins TRBV30 to TRBJ2-1, with TRBD2 identical over 12 bases. The CDR3 has 14 amino acids. V lost 3 bases, J lost 4 bases, and 1 base stayed unmatched. From germline, CDR1 is GTSNPN and CDR2 SVGIG (reference sequence). For the CDR3, the DNA is TGTGCCTGGAGGACTAGCGGGGGATACAATGAGCAGTTCTTC. Its protein is CAWRTSGGYNEQFF.

J is TRBJ2-7 and V is TRBV3-1 (or the pseudogene TRBV3-2); no clear D gene. V lost 2 bases and J 4 bases, leaving 9 bases between the germline ends. The CDR3 spans 13 residues. Germline loops: CDR1 LGHDT, CDR2 YNNKEL (reference sequence). CDR3 DNA sequence: TGTGCCAGCAGCCAAAGCCCCGGGTACGAGCAGTACTTC. It codes for CASSQSPGYEQYF.

The DNA for the CDR3 is TGTGCCAGCAGTGAGGACAGGGTAGCCGAGCAGTTCTTC. This encodes CASSEDRVAEQFF. The chain employs TRBV2 and TRBJ2-1; 8 nucleotides line up with TRBD1. The V gene's germline CDR1 is SNHLY and CDR2 FYNNEI. With 3 bases clipped from V and 10 bases from J, the junction kept 5 bases outside the gene matches. The CDR3 sequence is 13 residues long.

In this sample, this clone turned up once. The chain uses TRBV15 and TRBJ2-5; 8 nucleotides agree with TRBD2. CDR1 and CDR2 from the germline V gene are LNHNV and YYDKDF (reference sequence). V was pared by 4 bases and J by 7 bases, with 11 bases of the junction left unmatched. CDR3 size: 15 residues. The CDR3 reads CATSTAPGLDGTQYF. The DNA for the CDR3 is TGTGCCACCAGCACAGCTCCGGGACTAGATGGGACCCAGTACTTC.

V usage is TRBV6-4 and J usage is TRBJ2-3; unclear D gene. V was cut by 3 bases and J by 4 bases, with 8 bases left in between. This CDR3 is 13 amino acids long. Germline assignment: CDR1 MRHNA and CDR2 SNTAGT. In DNA, the CDR3 is TGTGCCAGCAGTGAATCTGGAGCAGATACGCAGTATTTT. It is translated as CASSESGADTQYF.